The clone carrying this T cell receptor beta chain was counted only a few times. The sample comes from a study of PD-L1 blockade in urothelial cancer. Background on the study: The authors examined blood 3 weeks (second dose) and 6 weeks after treatment start.

Profiling relied on immunoSEQ multiplex PCR, and the TCRdb table lists in-frame clones only, not all of them. The repertoire has roughly 120,000 clones, 80% to 90% of them found once; the top ten carry under 2%. Time point denoted: peripheral blood 6 weeks after treatment start. The germline V gene encodes CDR1 MDHEN and CDR2 SYDVKM. The ends were cut back, 0 bases at V and 3 bases at J, with 14 bases in the middle. The CDR3 has 16 residues. This clonotype originated in a man aged 55-75 years with urothelial cancer. Sequencing used PBMCs, obtained around atezolizumab (anti-PD-L1) treatment. The chain is built from TRBV28 and TRBJ2-5, with D unresolved. The CDR3 sequence: CASSLWFKTTEETQYF. For the CDR3, the DNA is TGTGCCAGCAGTTTATGGTTCAAGACAACTGAAGAGACCCAGTACTTC.